The rows below give T cell receptor beta chains drawn from one sample of a study of graft-versus-host responses after intestinal transplantation. No antigen is known for these receptors. The repertoire was sequenced with immunoSEQ multiplex PCR; TCRdb's copy has only in-frame clones and lacks some. This sample has roughly 110,000 clones; 87% occur once, and the top ten carry 0.6% to 0.8%. The input for sequencing was unstimulated CD4+ T cells sorted from spleen or lymph node cells, taken before transplant. The receptors here all came from a human donor who was the organ donor for an intestinal transplant. The CDR3 runs from the conserved cysteine through the conserved F or W. The order of the fields is V gene, D gene, clone size, J gene, CDR3 DNA, CDR3 protein. D genes are given only for firm matches. Only part of the rows carry a size: once, few, many, or a class if the clone is expanded.

v_gene: TRBV6-5
d_gene: TRBD1
abundance: .
j_gene: TRBJ2-7
CDR3nt: TGTGCCAGCAGTACGGGGGACAGGGGATCCTACGAGCAGTACTTC
CDR3aa: CASSTGDRGSYEQYF

v_gene: TRBV6-5
d_gene: TRBD1
abundance: once
j_gene: TRBJ1-4
CDR3nt: TGTGCCAGCAGTCGACAGGGGGCAACTAATGAAAAACTGTTTTTT
CDR3aa: CASSRQGATNEKLFF

v_gene: TRBV4-1
d_gene: TRBD2
abundance: .
j_gene: TRBJ2-2
CDR3nt: TGCGCCAGCAGCCAAGATCCGACCGGCGGGGGGCTCCCTCGGGCGCTGTTTTTT
CDR3aa: CASSQDPTGGGLPRALFF

v_gene: TRBV10-3
d_gene: .
abundance: .
j_gene: TRBJ2-7
CDR3nt: TGTGCCATCAGTGAGTCGGGGACAAAATACGAGCAGTACTTC
CDR3aa: CAISESGTKYEQYF

v_gene: TRBV6-5
d_gene: .
abundance: once
j_gene: TRBJ2-7
CDR3nt: TGTGCCATCGGAGCAACCTACGAGCAGTACTTC
CDR3aa: CAIGATYEQYF

v_gene: TRBV6-5
d_gene: .
abundance: .
j_gene: TRBJ1-2
CDR3nt: TGTGCCAGCAGTTACACTACAGAAAACTATGGCTACACCTTC
CDR3aa: CASSYTTENYGYTF

v_gene: TRBV6-5
d_gene: .
abundance: .
j_gene: TRBJ2-3
CDR3nt: TGTGCCAGCAAAAGGGGCAGCACAGATACGCAGTATTTT
CDR3aa: CASKRGSTDTQYF

v_gene: TRBV4-2
d_gene: .
abundance: .
j_gene: TRBJ2-7
CDR3nt: TGTGCCAGCAGCCAAGCCCTGGCAAGCTCCTACGAGCAGTACTTC
CDR3aa: CASSQALASSYEQYF

v_gene: TRBV7-2
d_gene: TRBD1
abundance: .
j_gene: TRBJ2-6
CDR3nt: TGTGCCAGCAGCCCCGGGACAGGGTCTGGGGCCAACGTCCTGACTTTC
CDR3aa: CASSPGTGSGANVLTF

v_gene: TRBV27
d_gene: .
abundance: few
j_gene: TRBJ1-4
CDR3nt: TGTGCCAGCAGCGGACTCTTTGGGGAAAAACTGTTTTTT
CDR3aa: CASSGLFGEKLFF

v_gene: TRBV12-5
d_gene: TRBD2
abundance: .
j_gene: TRBJ2-2
CDR3nt: TGTGCTAGTGGTTTGGGACTAGGGACTAGCGGGGGCCGGACCGGGGAGCTGTTTTTT
CDR3aa: CASGLGLGTSGGRTGELFF

v_gene: TRBV6-6
d_gene: TRBD2
abundance: .
j_gene: TRBJ2-5
CDR3nt: TGTGCCAGCCCTAGCGGGGGGGCTCGGGAGACCCAGTACTTC
CDR3aa: CASPSGGARETQYF

v_gene: TRBV6-5
d_gene: .
abundance: .
j_gene: TRBJ1-2
CDR3nt: TGTGCCAGCAGTTTACAGGGAGACTATGGCTACACCTTC
CDR3aa: CASSLQGDYGYTF

v_gene: TRBV30
d_gene: .
abundance: few
j_gene: TRBJ2-7
CDR3nt: TGTGCCTGGAGCCCGCTAGCTGACGAGCAGTACTTC
CDR3aa: CAWSPLADEQYF

v_gene: TRBV30
d_gene: TRBD1
abundance: once
j_gene: TRBJ1-4
CDR3nt: TGTGCCTGGAGTGTACCCCTTAGACAGGGGCATGAAAAACTGTTTTTT
CDR3aa: CAWSVPLRQGHEKLFF

v_gene: TRBV6-5
d_gene: .
abundance: .
j_gene: TRBJ1-2
CDR3nt: TGTGCCAGCAGCCCCCAAGGGGCGCTTAACTATGGCTACACCTTC
CDR3aa: CASSPQGALNYGYTF

v_gene: TRBV6-5
d_gene: .
abundance: once
j_gene: TRBJ1-2
CDR3nt: TGTGCCAGCAGTTATAATCCTAACTATGGCTACACCTTC
CDR3aa: CASSYNPNYGYTF

v_gene: TRBV2
d_gene: TRBD2
abundance: .
j_gene: TRBJ2-5
CDR3nt: TGTGCCACCGGGGGGTGGGGAGAGACCCAGTACTTC
CDR3aa: CATGGWGETQYF

v_gene: TRBV18
d_gene: .
abundance: few
j_gene: TRBJ1-3
CDR3nt: TGTGCCAGCTCACCCGTATCTGGAAACACCATATATTTT
CDR3aa: CASSPVSGNTIYF

v_gene: TRBV11-1
d_gene: .
abundance: .
j_gene: TRBJ2-2
CDR3nt: TGTGCCAGCATGCGGACTGCGAACACCGGGGAGCTGTTTTTT
CDR3aa: CASMRTANTGELFF

v_gene: TRBV6-5
d_gene: .
abundance: .
j_gene: TRBJ1-6
CDR3nt: TGTGCCAGCAGTTTGGCTCTTCGGGGTTCACCCCTCCACTTT
CDR3aa: CASSLALRGSPLHF

v_gene: TRBV29-1
d_gene: TRBD1
abundance: .
j_gene: TRBJ1-5
CDR3nt: TGCAGCGTTGGCGACAGGGTGAACCAGCCCCAGCATTTT
CDR3aa: CSVGDRVNQPQHF

v_gene: TRBV6-5
d_gene: TRBD2
abundance: .
j_gene: TRBJ2-7
CDR3nt: TGTGCCAGCAGTTACCTCCTAGCGGGGCACTACGAGCAGTACTTC
CDR3aa: CASSYLLAGHYEQYF

v_gene: TRBV6-1
d_gene: .
abundance: .
j_gene: TRBJ2-3
CDR3nt: TGTGCCAGCAGTGAGAACGGGACCCCAACGCAGTATTTT
CDR3aa: CASSENGTPTQYF

v_gene: TRBV27
d_gene: .
abundance: once
j_gene: TRBJ2-2
CDR3nt: TGTGCCAGCGGGAGGACATATGTCACCGGGGAGCTGTTTTTT
CDR3aa: CASGRTYVTGELFF

v_gene: TRBV7-7
d_gene: .
abundance: .
j_gene: TRBJ2-1
CDR3nt: TGTGCCAGCAGCTTAGACGGGGGGCCGGGAGAGCAGTTCTTC
CDR3aa: CASSLDGGPGEQFF

v_gene: TRBV4-3
d_gene: .
abundance: .
j_gene: TRBJ2-7
CDR3nt: TGCGCCAGCAGCCAGCGAGAAGAAGTCTCCTACGAGCAGTACTTC
CDR3aa: CASSQREEVSYEQYF

v_gene: TRBV7-2
d_gene: TRBD2
abundance: .
j_gene: TRBJ2-1
CDR3nt: TGTGCCAGCAGCTTTAGAGGACTAGGAAAGGGCGAGCAGTTCTTC
CDR3aa: CASSFRGLGKGEQFF

v_gene: TRBV19
d_gene: .
abundance: .
j_gene: TRBJ1-5
CDR3nt: TGTGCCAGTAGTGGGGTCGACTTGGGGAATCAGCCCCAGCATTTT
CDR3aa: CASSGVDLGNQPQHF

v_gene: TRBV29-1
d_gene: .
abundance: .
j_gene: TRBJ1-2
CDR3nt: TGCAGCGTTGACGGGGATGGCTACACCTTC
CDR3aa: CSVDGDGYTF

v_gene: TRBV5-1
d_gene: .
abundance: few
j_gene: TRBJ1-1
CDR3nt: TGCGCCAGCAGCGGGGTGCCGGGATCGTCAACTGAAGCTTTCTTT
CDR3aa: CASSGVPGSSTEAFF

v_gene: TRBV19
d_gene: .
abundance: few
j_gene: TRBJ2-7
CDR3nt: TGTGCCAGTAGTGGGAACCTCACACCGGATCCCTACGAGCAGTACTTC
CDR3aa: CASSGNLTPDPYEQYF

v_gene: TRBV7-9
d_gene: TRBD2
abundance: .
j_gene: TRBJ2-2
CDR3nt: TGTGCCAGCAGCTCCGGGACTAGACTCACCGGGGAGCTGTTTTTT
CDR3aa: CASSSGTRLTGELFF

v_gene: TRBV11-3
d_gene: TRBD2
abundance: .
j_gene: TRBJ2-7
CDR3nt: TGTGCCAGCAGCTTATTGGAGGCTAGCGGGAACTACGAGCAGTACTTC
CDR3aa: CASSLLEASGNYEQYF

v_gene: TRBV10-3
d_gene: .
abundance: .
j_gene: TRBJ2-7
CDR3nt: TGTGCCATCAGTACTAGCAGGGGACGTGAGCAGTACTTC
CDR3aa: CAISTSRGREQYF

v_gene: TRBV7-8
d_gene: .
abundance: .
j_gene: TRBJ2-7
CDR3nt: TGTGCCAGCAGCTTATCCGCGGGGACCTACGAGCAGTACTTC
CDR3aa: CASSLSAGTYEQYF

v_gene: TRBV28
d_gene: .
abundance: .
j_gene: TRBJ1-4
CDR3nt: TGTGCCAGCAGTTTACGCCAGTTTCCCGAAAAACTGTTTTTT
CDR3aa: CASSLRQFPEKLFF

v_gene: TRBV19
d_gene: TRBD1
abundance: .
j_gene: TRBJ1-5
CDR3nt: TGTGCCAGTAGTCCGCGGGACAGGGGGCAGCCTAGCAATCAGCCCCAGCATTTT
CDR3aa: CASSPRDRGQPSNQPQHF

v_gene: TRBV9
d_gene: .
abundance: .
j_gene: TRBJ1-4
CDR3nt: TGTGCCAGCAGCGACCCAGACGAAAAACTGTTTTTT
CDR3aa: CASSDPDEKLFF

v_gene: TRBV19
d_gene: .
abundance: .
j_gene: TRBJ1-5
CDR3nt: TGTGCCAGTAGTATAGGGGACCCGGGGCTTGACAATCAGCCCCAGCATTTT
CDR3aa: CASSIGDPGLDNQPQHF

v_gene: TRBV7-9
d_gene: .
abundance: .
j_gene: TRBJ2-3
CDR3nt: TGTGCCAGCAGCTTAGCGGGCCCAGATACGCAGTATTTT
CDR3aa: CASSLAGPDTQYF

v_gene: TRBV4-2
d_gene: TRBD2
abundance: .
j_gene: TRBJ2-1
CDR3nt: TGTGCCAGCAGCCCCCTAGTCCAGCGGGGAGGGATCGATGAGCAGTTCTTC
CDR3aa: CASSPLVQRGGIDEQFF

v_gene: TRBV6-5
d_gene: TRBD1
abundance: .
j_gene: TRBJ1-2
CDR3nt: TGTGCCAGCACAGGGGGCTTTGGCTACACCTTC
CDR3aa: CASTGGFGYTF

v_gene: TRBV29-1
d_gene: .
abundance: .
j_gene: TRBJ1-1
CDR3nt: TGCAGCGTCCAGAAAAGTGTGGAATACGACACTGAAGCTTTCTTT
CDR3aa: CSVQKSVEYDTEAFF

v_gene: TRBV5-1
d_gene: .
abundance: .
j_gene: TRBJ1-1
CDR3nt: TGCGCCAGCAGACCGTCGTGGACGGCGAACACTGAAGCTTTCTTT
CDR3aa: CASRPSWTANTEAFF

v_gene: TRBV7-9
d_gene: TRBD2
abundance: .
j_gene: TRBJ2-2
CDR3nt: TGTGCCAGCAGCGTAGGGGACTACGCGAACACCGGGGAGCTGTTTTTT
CDR3aa: CASSVGDYANTGELFF

v_gene: TRBV7-3
d_gene: TRBD2
abundance: .
j_gene: TRBJ2-1
CDR3nt: TGTGCCAGCAGCCCGGGGACTAGCGGGGGTGAGCAGTTCTTC
CDR3aa: CASSPGTSGGEQFF

v_gene: TRBV2
d_gene: TRBD1
abundance: .
j_gene: TRBJ1-4
CDR3nt: TGTGCCAGCAGTGGCGGACAGGGGGCCGGAAAACTGTTTTTT
CDR3aa: CASSGGQGAGKLFF

v_gene: TRBV11-3
d_gene: .
abundance: .
j_gene: TRBJ1-2
CDR3nt: TGTGCCAGCAGCTTAGAGGGCAGTTATGGCTACACCTTC
CDR3aa: CASSLEGSYGYTF

v_gene: TRBV7-3
d_gene: .
abundance: .
j_gene: TRBJ2-3
CDR3nt: TGTGCCAGCAGCTTCCAGGGGAGCACAGATACGCAGTATTTT
CDR3aa: CASSFQGSTDTQYF

v_gene: TRBV11-3
d_gene: TRBD1
abundance: .
j_gene: TRBJ1-2
CDR3nt: TGTGCCAGCAGACCTTCCGGGACAGGGACGAGGGGCTACACCTTC
CDR3aa: CASRPSGTGTRGYTF

v_gene: TRBV5-1
d_gene: TRBD2
abundance: .
j_gene: TRBJ2-1
CDR3nt: TGCGCCAGCAGACCCCATGGATTCGGGCGGGAGGGCCCCTACAATGAGCAGTTCTTC
CDR3aa: CASRPHGFGREGPYNEQFF

v_gene: TRBV18
d_gene: .
abundance: .
j_gene: TRBJ1-3
CDR3nt: TGTGCCAGCTCACCAGGAGGGACCCGAAGAAACACCATATATTTT
CDR3aa: CASSPGGTRRNTIYF

v_gene: TRBV4-1
d_gene: .
abundance: .
j_gene: TRBJ2-5
CDR3nt: TGCGCCAGCAGCCAAGGGGGACGGGCGACCCAAGAGACCCAGTACTTC
CDR3aa: CASSQGGRATQETQYF

v_gene: TRBV20-1
d_gene: .
abundance: .
j_gene: TRBJ2-5
CDR3nt: TGCAGTGCTAGAGCTCAAGAGACCCAGTACTTC
CDR3aa: CSARAQETQYF